The TCR beta chain under discussion was sequenced for a study of radiation and T cells in renal cell carcinoma. This clone has more than one count but fewer than ten. Using immunoSEQ multiplex PCR, the repertoire was profiled, and TCRdb retains in-frame clones only, with some absent. In the table there are around 170,000 clones, about 85% of which are singletons. Per germline, CDR1 SGHRS and CDR2 YFSETQ. Trimming pared 4 bases from V and 4 bases from J, leaving 17 bases between. The CDR3 is made up of 15 amino acids. The time point: blood 4 weeks post-SBRT, at nephrectomy. Noted treatment: 15 Gy SBRT to primary tumor, nephrectomy 4 weeks later.

V is TRBV5-1 and J is TRBJ1-1; the D gene is possibly TRBD1 (6 bases). The sequence was collected from a woman aged 50 to 60 with renal cell carcinoma. Sequenced here: blood, sampled from a patient whose treatment included radiotherapy and nephrectomy. CDR3: CASSPGQSAGTEAFF. CDR3 coding DNA: TGCGCCAGCAGCCCAGGACAGTCGGCGGGCACTGAAGCTTTCTTT.